This is a list of T cell receptor beta chains from one sample in a study of monozygotic twins with inflammatory bowel disease. TCRdb re-called the 5' RACE reads, yielding one record per CDR3 amino acid sequence without DNA. Its clone listing holds approximately 120,000 distinct CDR3 sequences. The sequencing input was blood. All receptors come from a human donor with ulcerative colitis or Crohn's disease, or a healthy co-twin of an affected twin (not recorded which). Both conserved end residues are part of each CDR3.

j_gene,v_gene,CDR3aa
TRBJ1-5,TRBV28,CASSFLDQPQHF
TRBJ2-3,TRBV5-4,CVSSLDGLATTDTQYF
TRBJ1-1,TRBV5-6,CASSLPGHPNTEAFF
TRBJ1-5,TRBV7-9,CASSLGQGRDSNQPQHF
TRBJ2-3,TRBV20-1,CSARGGRVGTDTQYF
TRBJ1-2,TRBV7-7,CASSPSPTGGYTF
TRBJ2-7,TRBV20-1,CSARAVDRASYEQYF
TRBJ1-1,TRBV14,CASSRQGYTEAFF
TRBJ2-5,TRBV18,CASSPSGRKETQYF
TRBJ2-3,TRBV5-1,CASSPGVWGITDTQYF
TRBJ2-5,TRBV9,CASSADSQETQYF
TRBJ2-3,TRBV3-1,CASSQFGGGSTDTQYF